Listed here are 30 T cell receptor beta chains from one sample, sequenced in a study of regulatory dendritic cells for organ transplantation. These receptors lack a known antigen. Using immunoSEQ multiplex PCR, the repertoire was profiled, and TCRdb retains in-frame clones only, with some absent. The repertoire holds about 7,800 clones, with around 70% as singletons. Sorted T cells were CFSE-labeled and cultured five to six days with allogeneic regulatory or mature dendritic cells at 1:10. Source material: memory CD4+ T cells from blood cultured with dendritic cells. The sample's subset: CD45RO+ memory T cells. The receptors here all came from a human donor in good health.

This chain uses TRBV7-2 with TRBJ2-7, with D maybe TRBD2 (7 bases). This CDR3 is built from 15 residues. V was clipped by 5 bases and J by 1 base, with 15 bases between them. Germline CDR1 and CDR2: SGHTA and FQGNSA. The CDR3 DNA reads TGTGCCAGCAGCCCCATAGGGGGGGGTTCCTACGAGCAGTACTTC. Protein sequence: CASSPIGGGSYEQYF.

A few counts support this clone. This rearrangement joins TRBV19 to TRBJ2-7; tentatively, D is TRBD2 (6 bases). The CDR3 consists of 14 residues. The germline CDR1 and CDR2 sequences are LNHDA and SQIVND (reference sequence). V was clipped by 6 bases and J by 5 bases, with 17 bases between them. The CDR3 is CASRTHGPGDEQYF. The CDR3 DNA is TGTGCCAGTAGAACCCATGGACCGGGGGACGAGCAGTACTTC.

CDR3 sequence (DNA): TGTGCCAGCAGCCCTACTATCTCCGGGACTACAAGCTACGAGCAGTACTTC. Protein product: CASSPTISGTTSYEQYF. This rearrangement joins TRBV4-2 to TRBJ2-7, with 7 bases lining up with TRBD2. Trimming removed 4 bases from V and 3 bases from J; junction bases left unmatched: 15. This CDR3 spans 17 amino acids. Germline V gives CDR1 LGHNA, CDR2 YNFKEQ.

CDR3 in amino acids: CASSRTSGEYNEQFF. CDR3 sequence (DNA): TGTGCCAGCAGTAGGACTAGCGGGGAATACAATGAGCAGTTCTTC. The chain links TRBV6-1 to TRBJ2-1, with 12 nucleotides matching TRBD2. The CDR3 contains 15 residues. Looked up from germline, CDR1 is MNHNS and CDR2 is SASEGT. After removal of 5 bases from V and 4 bases from J, the junction contained 3 bases not matched to a gene.

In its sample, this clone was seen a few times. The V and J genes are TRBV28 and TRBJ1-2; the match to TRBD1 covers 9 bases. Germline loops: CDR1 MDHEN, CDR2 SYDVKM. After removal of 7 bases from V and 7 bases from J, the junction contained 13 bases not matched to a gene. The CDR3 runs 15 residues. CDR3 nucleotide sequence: TGTGCCAGCACCCCGCCCCCGGGACAGGGTTTTGGCTACACCTTC. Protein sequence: CASTPPPGQGFGYTF.

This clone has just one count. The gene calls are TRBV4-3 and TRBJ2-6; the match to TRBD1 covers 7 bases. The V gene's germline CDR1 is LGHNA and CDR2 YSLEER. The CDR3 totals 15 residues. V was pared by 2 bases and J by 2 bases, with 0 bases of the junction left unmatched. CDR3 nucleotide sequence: TGCGCCAGCAGCCAACAGGGGGCTGGGGCCAACGTCCTGACTTTC. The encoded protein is CASSQQGAGANVLTF.

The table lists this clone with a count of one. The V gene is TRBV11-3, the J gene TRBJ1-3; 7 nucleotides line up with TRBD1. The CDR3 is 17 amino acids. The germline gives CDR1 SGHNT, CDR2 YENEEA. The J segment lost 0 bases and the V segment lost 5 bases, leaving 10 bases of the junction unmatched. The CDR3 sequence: CASSAGTAGFSGNTIYF. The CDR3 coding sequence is TGTGCCAGCAGCGCCGGGACAGCCGGCTTCTCTGGAAACACCATATATTTT.

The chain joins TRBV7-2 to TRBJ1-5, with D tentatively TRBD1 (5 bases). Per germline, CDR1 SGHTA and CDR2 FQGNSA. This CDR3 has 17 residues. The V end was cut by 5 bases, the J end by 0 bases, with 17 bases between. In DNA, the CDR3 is TGTGCCAGCAGCCCGCAGGGACTACCCTATAGCAATCAGCCCCAGCATTTT. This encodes CASSPQGLPYSNQPQHF.

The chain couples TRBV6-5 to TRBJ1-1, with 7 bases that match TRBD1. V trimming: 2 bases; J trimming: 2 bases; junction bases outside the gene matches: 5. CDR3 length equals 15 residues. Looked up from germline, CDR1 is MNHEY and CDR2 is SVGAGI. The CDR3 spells CASSYDWDSNTEAFF. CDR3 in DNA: TGTGCCAGCAGTTACGACTGGGACAGTAACACTGAAGCTTTCTTT.

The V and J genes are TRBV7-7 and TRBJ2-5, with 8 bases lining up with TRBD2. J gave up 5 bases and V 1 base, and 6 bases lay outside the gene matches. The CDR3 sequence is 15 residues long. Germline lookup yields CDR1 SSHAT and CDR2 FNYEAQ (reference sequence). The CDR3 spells CASSLGSGGRETQYF. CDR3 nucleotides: TGTGCCAGCAGCTTAGGGTCGGGGGGGCGGGAGACCCAGTACTTC.

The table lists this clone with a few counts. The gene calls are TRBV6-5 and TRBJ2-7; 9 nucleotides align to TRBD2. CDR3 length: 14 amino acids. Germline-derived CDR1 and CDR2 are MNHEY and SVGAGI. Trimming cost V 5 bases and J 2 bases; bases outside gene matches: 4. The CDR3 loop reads CASSPGGGAYEQYF. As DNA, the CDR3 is TGTGCCAGCAGTCCCGGCGGGGGGGCCTACGAGCAGTACTTC.

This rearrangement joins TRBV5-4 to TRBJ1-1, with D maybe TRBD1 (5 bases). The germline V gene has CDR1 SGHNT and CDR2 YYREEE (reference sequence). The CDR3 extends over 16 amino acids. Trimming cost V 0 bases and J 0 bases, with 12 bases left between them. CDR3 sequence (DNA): TGTGCCAGCAGCTTGGGCGGGGCCTCAATGAACACTGAAGCTTTCTTT. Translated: CASSLGGASMNTEAFF. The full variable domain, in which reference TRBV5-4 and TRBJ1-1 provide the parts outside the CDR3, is ETGVTQSPTHLIKTRGQQVTLRCSSQSGHNTVSWYQQALGQGPQFIFQYYREEENGRGNFPPRFSGLQFPNYSSELNVNALELDDSALYLCASSLGGASMNTEAFFGQGTRLTVV.

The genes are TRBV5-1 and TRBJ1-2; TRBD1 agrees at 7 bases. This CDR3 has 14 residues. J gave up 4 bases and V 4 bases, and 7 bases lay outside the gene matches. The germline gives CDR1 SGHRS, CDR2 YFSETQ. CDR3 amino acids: CASSPGQSGYGYTF. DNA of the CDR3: TGCGCCAGCAGCCCGGGACAGTCGGGCTATGGCTACACCTTC.

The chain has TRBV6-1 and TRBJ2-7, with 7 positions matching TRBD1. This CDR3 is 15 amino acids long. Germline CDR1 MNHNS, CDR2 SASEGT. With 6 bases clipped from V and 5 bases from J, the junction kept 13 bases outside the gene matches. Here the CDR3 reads CASRGLTGAADEQYF. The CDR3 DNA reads TGTGCCAGCAGGGGGTTAACAGGGGCCGCCGACGAGCAGTACTTC.

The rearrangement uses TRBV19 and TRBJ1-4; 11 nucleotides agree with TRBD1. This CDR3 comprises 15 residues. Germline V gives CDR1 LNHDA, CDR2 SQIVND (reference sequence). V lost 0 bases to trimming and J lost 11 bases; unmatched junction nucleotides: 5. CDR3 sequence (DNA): TGTGCCAGTAGTATAGACGGACAGGGGGCGCGGAAACTGTTTTTT. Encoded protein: CASSIDGQGARKLFF.

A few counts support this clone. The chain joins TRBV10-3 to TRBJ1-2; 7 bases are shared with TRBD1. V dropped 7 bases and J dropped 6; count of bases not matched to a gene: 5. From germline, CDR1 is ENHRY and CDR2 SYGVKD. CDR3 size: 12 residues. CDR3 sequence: CAITTGTDGYTF. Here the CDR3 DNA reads TGTGCCATCACTACCGGGACAGATGGCTACACCTTC.

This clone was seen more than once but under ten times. The CDR3 is CASSLARTGYYEQYF. Written as DNA, the CDR3 is TGCGCCAGCAGCTTGGCCAGGACAGGGTATTACGAGCAGTACTTC. This chain links TRBV5-1 with TRBJ2-7; 8 positions agree with TRBD1. The V and J ends lost 0 bases and 4 bases, in that order; junction bases with no gene match: 6. This CDR3 region has 15 residues. Per the germline V gene, CDR1 is SGHRS and CDR2 is YFSETQ.

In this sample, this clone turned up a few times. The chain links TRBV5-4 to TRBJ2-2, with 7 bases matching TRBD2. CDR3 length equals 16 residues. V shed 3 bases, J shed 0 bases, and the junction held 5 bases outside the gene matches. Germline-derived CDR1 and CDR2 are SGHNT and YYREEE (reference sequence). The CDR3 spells CASSSSLATNTGELFF. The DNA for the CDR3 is TGTGCCAGCAGCTCATCACTAGCGACGAACACCGGGGAGCTGTTTTTT.

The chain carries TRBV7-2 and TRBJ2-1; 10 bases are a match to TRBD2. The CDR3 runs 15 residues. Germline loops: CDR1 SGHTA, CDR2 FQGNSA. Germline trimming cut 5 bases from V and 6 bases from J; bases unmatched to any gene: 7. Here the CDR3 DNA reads TGTGCCAGCAGCCAGCAGGCTAGCGGGGGCAATGAGCAGTTCTTC. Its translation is CASSQQASGGNEQFF.

CDR3 sequence reads: CASSSRGQGTNTEAFF. CDR3 sequence (DNA): TGTGCCAGCAGCTCCCGGGGACAGGGGACGAACACTGAAGCTTTCTTT. The chain couples TRBV5-4 to TRBJ1-1; 10 nucleotides match TRBD1. Germline V gene lookup returns CDR1 SGHNT and CDR2 YYREEE (reference sequence). CDR3 length: 16 residues. Trimming took 3 bases from V and 1 from J; bases not matched to a gene: 6.

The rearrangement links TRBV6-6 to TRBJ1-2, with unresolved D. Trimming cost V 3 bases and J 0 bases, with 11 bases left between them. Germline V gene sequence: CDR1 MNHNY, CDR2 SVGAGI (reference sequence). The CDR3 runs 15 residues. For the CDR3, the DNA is TGTGCCAGCAGTTATGACGGGTACGCTAACTATGGCTACACCTTC. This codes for CASSYDGYANYGYTF.

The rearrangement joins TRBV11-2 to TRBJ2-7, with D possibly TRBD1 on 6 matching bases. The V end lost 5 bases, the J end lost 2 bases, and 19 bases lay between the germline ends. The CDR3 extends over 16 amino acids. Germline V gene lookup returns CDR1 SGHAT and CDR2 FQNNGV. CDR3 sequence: CASSPPPQGPTYEQYF. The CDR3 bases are TGTGCCAGCAGCCCCCCCCCACAGGGACCTACCTACGAGCAGTACTTC.

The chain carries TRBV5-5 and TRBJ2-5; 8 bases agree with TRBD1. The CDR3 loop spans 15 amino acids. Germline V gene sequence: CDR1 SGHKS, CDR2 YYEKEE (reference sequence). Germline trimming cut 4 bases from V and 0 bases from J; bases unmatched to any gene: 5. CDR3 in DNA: TGTGCCAGCAGCACGGGACAGGTTAACCAAGAGACCCAGTACTTC. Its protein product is CASSTGQVNQETQYF.

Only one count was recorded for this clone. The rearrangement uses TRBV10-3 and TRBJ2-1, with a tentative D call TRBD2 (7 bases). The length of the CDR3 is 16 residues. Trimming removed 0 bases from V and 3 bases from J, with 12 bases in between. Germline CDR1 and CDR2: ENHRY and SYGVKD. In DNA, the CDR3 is TGTGCCATCAGTGAGTCGTCGGGGGGCATCTACAATGAGCAGTTCTTC. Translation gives CAISESSGGIYNEQFF.

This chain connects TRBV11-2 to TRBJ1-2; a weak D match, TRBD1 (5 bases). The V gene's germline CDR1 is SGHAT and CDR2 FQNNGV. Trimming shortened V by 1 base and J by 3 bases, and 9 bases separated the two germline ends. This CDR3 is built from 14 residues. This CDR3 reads CASSLVAGDYGYTF. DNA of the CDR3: TGTGCCAGCAGCTTAGTGGCGGGGGACTATGGCTACACCTTC.

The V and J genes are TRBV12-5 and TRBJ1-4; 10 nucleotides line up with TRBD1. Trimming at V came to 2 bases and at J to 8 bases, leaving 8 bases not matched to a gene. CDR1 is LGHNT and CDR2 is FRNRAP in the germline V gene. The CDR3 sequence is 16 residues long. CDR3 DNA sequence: TGTGCTAGTGGTTTGTTCGAGACAGGGGGCAAGGAAAAACTGTTTTTT. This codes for CASGLFETGGKEKLFF.

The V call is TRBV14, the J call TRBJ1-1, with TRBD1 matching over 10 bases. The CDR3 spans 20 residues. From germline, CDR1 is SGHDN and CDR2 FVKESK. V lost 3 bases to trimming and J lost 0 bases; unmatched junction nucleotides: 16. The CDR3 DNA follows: TGTGCCAGCAGCCACCTCGGAAGATTCGGGACAGGGGCCATGAACACTGAAGCTTTCTTT. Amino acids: CASSHLGRFGTGAMNTEAFF.

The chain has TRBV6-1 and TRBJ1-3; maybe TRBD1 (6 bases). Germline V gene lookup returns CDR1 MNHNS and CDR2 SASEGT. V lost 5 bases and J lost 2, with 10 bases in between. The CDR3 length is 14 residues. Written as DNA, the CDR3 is TGTGCCAGCAGTCTCAGGGGAGCTGGAAACACCATATATTTT. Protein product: CASSLRGAGNTIYF.

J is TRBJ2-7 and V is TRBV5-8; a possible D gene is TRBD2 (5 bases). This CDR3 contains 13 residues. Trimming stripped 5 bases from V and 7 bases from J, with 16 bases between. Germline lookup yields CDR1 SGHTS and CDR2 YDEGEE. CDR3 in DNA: TGTGCCAGCAGGCGGGTATCTACTGGGGAGCAGTACTTC. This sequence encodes CASRRVSTGEQYF. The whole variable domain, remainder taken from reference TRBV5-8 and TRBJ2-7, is EAGVTQSPTHLIKTRGQQATLRCSPISGHTSVYWYQQALGLGLQFLLWYDEGEERNRGNFPPRFSGRQFPNYSSELNVNALELEDSALYLCASRRVSTGEQYFGPGTRLTVT.

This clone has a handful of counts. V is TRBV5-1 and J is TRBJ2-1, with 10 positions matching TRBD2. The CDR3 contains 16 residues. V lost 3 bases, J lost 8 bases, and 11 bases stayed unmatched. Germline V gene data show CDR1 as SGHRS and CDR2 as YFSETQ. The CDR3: CASSSVLAGRGDEQFF. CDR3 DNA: TGCGCCAGCAGCTCCGTACTAGCGGGGCGAGGGGATGAGCAGTTCTTC.